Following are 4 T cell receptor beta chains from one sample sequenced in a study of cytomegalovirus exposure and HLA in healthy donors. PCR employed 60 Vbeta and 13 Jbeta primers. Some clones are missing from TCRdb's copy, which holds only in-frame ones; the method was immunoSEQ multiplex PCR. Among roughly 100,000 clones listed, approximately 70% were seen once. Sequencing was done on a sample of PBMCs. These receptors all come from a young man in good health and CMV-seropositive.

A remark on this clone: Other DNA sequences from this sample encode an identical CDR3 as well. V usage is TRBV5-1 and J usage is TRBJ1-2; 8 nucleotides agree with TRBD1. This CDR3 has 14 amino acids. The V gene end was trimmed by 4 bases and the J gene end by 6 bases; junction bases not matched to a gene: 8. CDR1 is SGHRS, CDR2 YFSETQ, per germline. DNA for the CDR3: TGCGCCAGCAGCCCCAATATGGACAGGGATGGCTACACCTTC. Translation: CASSPNMDRDGYTF.

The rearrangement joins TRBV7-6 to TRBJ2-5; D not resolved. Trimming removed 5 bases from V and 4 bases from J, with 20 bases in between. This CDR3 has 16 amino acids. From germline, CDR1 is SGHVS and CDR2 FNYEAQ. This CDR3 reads CASSLGHPTLLETQYF. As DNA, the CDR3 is TGTGCCAGCAGCCTCGGTCATCCGACATTATTAGAGACCCAGTACTTC.

CDR3 region: CASSIEAAGPDNEQFF. DNA of the CDR3: TGTGCCAGTAGTATAGAAGCAGCGGGGCCCGACAATGAGCAGTTCTTC. This chain uses TRBV19 with TRBJ2-1; 7 bases align to TRBD2. The V gene's germline CDR1 is LNHDA and CDR2 SQIVND (reference sequence). V was pared by 0 bases and J by 5 bases, with 7 bases of the junction left unmatched. The CDR3 runs 16 residues.

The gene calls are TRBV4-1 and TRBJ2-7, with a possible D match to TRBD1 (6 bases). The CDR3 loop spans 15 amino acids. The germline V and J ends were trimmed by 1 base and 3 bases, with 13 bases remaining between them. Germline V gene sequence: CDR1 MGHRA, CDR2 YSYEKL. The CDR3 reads CASSQAPDSIYEQYF. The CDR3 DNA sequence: TGCGCCAGCAGCCAAGCTCCGGACAGTATCTACGAGCAGTACTTC.